The source of this TCR beta chain is a study of T cell responses to AZD1222 COVID-19 vaccine. Repertoires were generated with immunoSEQ multiplex PCR, while TCRdb's copy carries only in-frame clones and drops some. The repertoire holds around 99,000 clones, about 89% seen once, with about 6.6% in the top ten. Looked up from germline, CDR1 is ENHRY and CDR2 is SYGVKD. The CDR3 has 15 amino acids. V shed 6 bases and J shed 2 bases, with 13 bases lying between them. The V and J genes are TRBV10-3 and TRBJ2-2; tentative D call: TRBD2 (7 bases). The specimen was peripheral blood, collected on day 0 of AZD1222 vaccination. The receptor comes from an adult in good health. CDR3 sequence: CAIRSGGLNTGELFF. The CDR3 nucleotides read TGTGCCATCAGATCCGGGGGGCTTAACACCGGGGAGCTGTTTTTT.